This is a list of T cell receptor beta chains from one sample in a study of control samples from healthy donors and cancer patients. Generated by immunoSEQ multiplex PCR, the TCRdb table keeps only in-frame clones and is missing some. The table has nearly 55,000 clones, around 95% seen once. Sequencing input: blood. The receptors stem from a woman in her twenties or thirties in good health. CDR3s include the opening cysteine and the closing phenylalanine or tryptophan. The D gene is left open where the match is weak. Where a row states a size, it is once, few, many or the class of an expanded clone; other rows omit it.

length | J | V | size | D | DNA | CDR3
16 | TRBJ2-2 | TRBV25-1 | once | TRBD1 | TGTGCCAGCAGTGACTTAAACAGGGGTGACACCGGGGAGCTGTTTTTT | CASSDLNRGDTGELFF
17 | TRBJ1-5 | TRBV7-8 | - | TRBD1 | TGTGCCAGCAGCTCCGGGACAGGGGTGTACCCCAATCAGCCCCAGCATTTT | CASSSGTGVYPNQPQHF
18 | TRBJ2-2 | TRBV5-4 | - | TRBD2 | TGTGCCAGCAGCTTGGAACTAGCGGGAGGGCCGCGCACCGGGGAGCTGTTTTTT | CASSLELAGGPRTGELFF
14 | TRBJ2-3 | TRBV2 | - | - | TGTGCCAGCACAAGAAAGATTAGCACAGATACGCAGTATTTT | CASTRKISTDTQYF
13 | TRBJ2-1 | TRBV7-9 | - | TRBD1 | TGTGCCAGCAGCTTAGCTAACAGGGGGGAGCAGTTCTTC | CASSLANRGEQFF
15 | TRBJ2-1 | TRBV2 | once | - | TGTGCCAGCAGTGAAATACTGGCGGGCTACAATGAGCAGTTCTTC | CASSEILAGYNEQFF
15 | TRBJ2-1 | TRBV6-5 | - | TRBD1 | TGTGCCAGCAGTCGGGACAGGGTAGCGTACAATGAGCAGTTCTTC | CASSRDRVAYNEQFF
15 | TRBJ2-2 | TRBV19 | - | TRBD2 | TGTGCCAGTAGTATACGGACTAGGAACACCGGGGAGCTGTTTTTT | CASSIRTRNTGELFF
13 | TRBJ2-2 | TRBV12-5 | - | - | TGTGCTAGTGGTTTGCTTAGCGGCGGGGAGCTGTTTTTT | CASGLLSGGELFF
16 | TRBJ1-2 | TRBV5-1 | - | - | TGCGCCAGCAGCTTGATGAGGACTTCCAACCGCTATGGCTACACCTTC | CASSLMRTSNRYGYTF
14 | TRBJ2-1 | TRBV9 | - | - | TGTGCCAGCAGCGTAGGATTCTCCTACAATGAGCAGTTCTTC | CASSVGFSYNEQFF
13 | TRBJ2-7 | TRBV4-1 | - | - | TGCGCCAGCAGCCATACCGACGGCTACGAGCAGTACTTC | CASSHTDGYEQYF
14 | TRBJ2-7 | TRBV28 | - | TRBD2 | TGTGCCAGCAAGGGCGGGGGGGGAAGCTACGAGCAGTACTTC | CASKGGGGSYEQYF
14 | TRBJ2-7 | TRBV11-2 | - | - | TGTGCCAGCTCACCTATGCCAGGGTACGACGAGCAGTACTTC | CASSPMPGYDEQYF
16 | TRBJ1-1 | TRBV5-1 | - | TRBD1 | TGCGCCAGCAGCTTGCCCGACAGGGAGGTTGACACTGAAGCTTTCTTT | CASSLPDREVDTEAFF
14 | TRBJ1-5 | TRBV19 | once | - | TGTGCCAGTAGCCCTGAGGTTAAGAATCAGCCCCAGCATTTT | CASSPEVKNQPQHF
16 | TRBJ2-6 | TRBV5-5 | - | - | TGTGCCAGCAGCCCCCTTTCGGGACGGCCTTTCGGCGTCCTGACTTTC | CASSPLSGRPFGVLTF
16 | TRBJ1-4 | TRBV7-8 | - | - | TGTGCCAGCAGCTCCCGGGGCGGACCAACTAATGAAAAACTGTTTTTT | CASSSRGGPTNEKLFF
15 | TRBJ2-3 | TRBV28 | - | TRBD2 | TGTGCCAGCAGTTTAGGCGGGAGCGGCGCAGATACGCAGTATTTT | CASSLGGSGADTQYF
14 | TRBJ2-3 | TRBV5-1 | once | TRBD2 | TGCGCCAGCAGCTTGACTAGCGGCACAGATACGCAGTATTTT | CASSLTSGTDTQYF
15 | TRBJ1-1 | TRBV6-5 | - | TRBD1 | TGTGCCAGCAGTTACTCCGGACAGGGAAAAACTGAAGCTTTCTTT | CASSYSGQGKTEAFF
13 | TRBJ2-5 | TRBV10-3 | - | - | TGTGCCATCGGGGGCAAAAACCAAGAGACCCAGTACTTC | CAIGGKNQETQYF
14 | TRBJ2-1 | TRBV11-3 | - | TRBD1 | TGTGCCAGCAGCCCCGACAGGGAATATTCTGAGCAGTTCTTC | CASSPDREYSEQFF
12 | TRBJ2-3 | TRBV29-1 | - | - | TGCAGCGGCGGGGCAAGCACAGATACGCAGTATTTT | CSGGASTDTQYF
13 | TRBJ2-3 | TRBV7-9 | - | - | TGTGCCAGCAGCTTAACAGATCGAGATACGCAGTATTTT | CASSLTDRDTQYF
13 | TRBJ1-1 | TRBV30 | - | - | TGTGCCTGGACCCGGACCCCGAACACTGAAGCTTTCTTT | CAWTRTPNTEAFF
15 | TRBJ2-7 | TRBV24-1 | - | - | TGTGCCACCAGTGAGGGAGACATCACGTACTACGAGCAGTACTTC | CATSEGDITYYEQYF
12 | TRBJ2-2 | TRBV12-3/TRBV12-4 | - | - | TGTGCCAGCAGTGAGAACACCGGGGAGCTGTTTTTT | CASSENTGELFF
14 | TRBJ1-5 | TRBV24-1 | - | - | TGTGCCACCAGTGACCCGACTTTGTCTCAGCCCCAGCATTTT | CATSDPTLSQPQHF
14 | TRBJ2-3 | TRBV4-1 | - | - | TGCGCCAGCAGCCAAGATCGCCTCACAGATACGCAGTATTTT | CASSQDRLTDTQYF
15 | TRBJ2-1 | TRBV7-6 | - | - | TGTGCCAGCAGCTTAGCGCTGGGGTTTGGGACCGAGCAGTTCTTC | CASSLALGFGTEQFF
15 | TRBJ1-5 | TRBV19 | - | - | TGTGCCAGTAGTATAGAGGGGCTTAGCAATCAGCCCCAGCATTTT | CASSIEGLSNQPQHF
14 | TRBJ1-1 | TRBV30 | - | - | TGTGCCTGGAGTGTACAGGGACTCCGCACTGAAGCTTTCTTT | CAWSVQGLRTEAFF
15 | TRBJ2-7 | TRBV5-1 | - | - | TGCGCCAGCAGCTTGGCTGGACGGGAGACCTACGAGCAGTACTTC | CASSLAGRETYEQYF
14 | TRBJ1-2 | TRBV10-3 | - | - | TGTGCCATCAGTGAGCCCGGACAGAACTATGGCTACACCTTC | CAISEPGQNYGYTF
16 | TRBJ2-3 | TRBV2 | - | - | TGTGCCAGCAGTGAAGAGACCAGTCTCCTCACAGATACGCAGTATTTT | CASSEETSLLTDTQYF
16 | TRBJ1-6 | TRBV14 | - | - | TGTGCCAGCAGCCAAGGTTCATTTACGGACAGTTCACCCCTCCACTTT | CASSQGSFTDSSPLHF
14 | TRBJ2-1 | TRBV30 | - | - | TGTGCCTGGAGTGCGACCGGGACGGATGATGAGCAGTTCTTC | CAWSATGTDDEQFF
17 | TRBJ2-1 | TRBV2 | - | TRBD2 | TGTGCCAGCAGTGACTTTTTACTAGCGGCCAATTCGGATGAGCAGTTCTTC | CASSDFLLAANSDEQFF
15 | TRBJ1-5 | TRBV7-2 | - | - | TGTGCCAGCAACACCCGGGCAGGGGAAAATCAGCCCCAGCATTTT | CASNTRAGENQPQHF
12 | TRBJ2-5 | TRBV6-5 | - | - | TGTGCCAGCACCGACAGGCTGCAGACCCAGTACTTC | CASTDRLQTQYF
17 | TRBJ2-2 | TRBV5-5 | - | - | TGTGCCAGCAGCCTCAGGGGGGGGGAGGCGGTCACCGGGGAGCTGTTTTTT | CASSLRGGEAVTGELFF
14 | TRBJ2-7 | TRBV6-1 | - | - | TGTGCCAGCAGTGAACCTCTCAGGGTTGCCGAGCAGTACTTC | CASSEPLRVAEQYF
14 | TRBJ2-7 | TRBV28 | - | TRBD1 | TGTGCCAGCCTGGACAGGGGGCGTTTTTACGAGCAGTACTTC | CASLDRGRFYEQYF
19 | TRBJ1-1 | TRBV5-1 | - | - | TGCGCCAGCAGTCATATCCAACAGGGTATGTACGGAATGAACACTGAAGCTTTCTTT | CASSHIQQGMYGMNTEAFF
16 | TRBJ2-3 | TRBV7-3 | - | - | TGTGCCAGCAGCTTAGGTCCAGCCGCGGTAACAGATACGCAGTATTTT | CASSLGPAAVTDTQYF
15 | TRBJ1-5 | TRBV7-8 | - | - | TGTGCCAGCAGCTCCCTCCGGGACCCCAATCAGCCCCAGCATTTT | CASSSLRDPNQPQHF